This entry lists 20 T cell receptor beta chains sequenced from one sample in a study of T cell responses to AZD1222 COVID-19 vaccine. Repertoires were generated with immunoSEQ multiplex PCR, while TCRdb's copy carries only in-frame clones and drops some. Of approximately 140,000 clones in the sample, over 85% were seen once. Sequences were derived from peripheral blood, sampled on day 0 of AZD1222 vaccination. These receptors came from an adult in good health.

The chain links TRBV3-1 (or the pseudogene TRBV3-2) to TRBJ1-1, with 9 positions matching TRBD1. With V trimmed by 4 bases and J by 5 bases, 5 bases remained unmatched. The CDR3 is made up of 14 amino acids. From germline, CDR1 is LGHDT and CDR2 YNNKEL (reference sequence). This chain's CDR3 is CASSLGTGWTEAFF. The CDR3 DNA sequence: TGTGCCAGCAGCCTTGGGACAGGGTGGACTGAAGCTTTCTTT.

The CDR3 DNA reads as TGTGCCAGCAGTTTCTCCGGGGAGCAGTACTTC. Translation gives CASSFSGEQYF. The rearrangement links TRBV12-3 or TRBV12-4 to TRBJ2-7; D is uncertain. Trimming cost V 3 bases and J 7 bases, with 7 bases left between them. CDR3 size: 11 residues.

This sequence joins TRBV27 and TRBJ2-7, with 7 nucleotides matching TRBD2. Per the germline V gene, CDR1 is MNHEY and CDR2 is SMNVEV (reference sequence). The CDR3 has 15 residues. Trimming at V came to 2 bases and at J to 2 bases, leaving 6 bases not matched to a gene. The CDR3 loop reads CASSLALAEAYEQYF. CDR3 DNA sequence: TGTGCCAGCAGTTTAGCGCTAGCGGAAGCCTACGAGCAGTACTTC.

V gene TRBV3-1 (or the pseudogene TRBV3-2) combines with J gene TRBJ1-2; D unresolved. From germline, CDR1 is LGHDT and CDR2 YNNKEL (reference sequence). This CDR3 comprises 16 residues. V lost 0 bases and J 8 bases, leaving 19 bases between the germline ends. This CDR3 reads CASSQETVVPYSGYTF. CDR3 sequence (DNA): TGTGCCAGCAGCCAAGAAACAGTGGTGCCGTATAGCGGCTACACCTTC.

The rearrangement links TRBV7-9 to TRBJ1-2; D is possibly TRBD1 (6 bases). CDR1 SEHNR and CDR2 FQNEAQ come from the germline V gene (reference sequence). V dropped 6 bases and J dropped 1 base, with 18 bases sitting between them. This CDR3 comprises 16 residues. The CDR3 nucleotides read TGTGCCAGCAGTTTCCCACCCTACAGGGTTAACTATGGCTACACCTTC. Translation: CASSFPPYRVNYGYTF.

V and J are TRBV12-3 or TRBV12-4 and TRBJ1-2; D is undetermined. With 2 bases removed from V and 3 bases from J, the gap between germline ends came to 7 bases. CDR3 length: 13 residues. CDR3 amino acids: CASSLYNYYGYTF. The CDR3 DNA follows: TGTGCCAGCAGTTTATACAACTACTATGGCTACACCTTC.

The chain links TRBV9 to TRBJ2-1; D not resolved. V shed 4 bases and J shed 2 bases, with 10 bases lying between them. The CDR3 runs to 14 residues. CDR1 is SGDLS, CDR2 YYNGEE, per germline. The CDR3, as DNA: TGTGCCAGCAGCTCGTTTCCAGCCTACAATGAGCAGTTCTTC. Its translation is CASSSFPAYNEQFF. The full variable domain, its missing parts supplied by reference TRBV9 and TRBJ2-1, is DSGVTQTPKHLITATGQRVTLRCSPRSGDLSVYWYQQSLDQGLQFLIQYYNGEERAKGNILERFSAQQFPDLHSELNLSSLELGDSALYFCASSSFPAYNEQFFGPGTRLTVL.

This chain joins TRBV5-1 and TRBJ1-1; D remains unclear. The CDR3 extends over 15 amino acids. CDR1 is SGHRS, CDR2 YFSETQ, per germline. Trimming removed 4 bases from V and 0 bases from J, with 13 bases in between. Here the CDR3 reads CASSVQTDMNTEAFF. CDR3 nucleotide sequence: TGCGCCAGCAGCGTACAGACTGACATGAACACTGAAGCTTTCTTT.

The V call is TRBV19, the J call TRBJ1-6; D is unclear. The CDR3 spans 17 residues. V lost 0 bases, J lost 7 bases, and 16 bases lay in between. Germline values: CDR1 LNHDA, CDR2 SQIVND (reference sequence). CDR3 loop: CASSIDRTGSRNSPLHF. The CDR3 nucleotides read TGTGCCAGTAGTATAGATCGGACGGGTTCGAGGAATTCACCCCTCCACTTT.

The V and J genes are TRBV15 and TRBJ2-1; the D gene is possibly TRBD1 (7 bases). Trimming took off 5 bases at V and 9 bases at J, with 11 bases between the two ends. CDR3 length: 12 residues. Germline CDR1 LNHNV, CDR2 YYDKDF (reference sequence). The CDR3 DNA is TGTGCCACCAGCGCAGGGGGGAGTGAGCAGTTCTTC. This translates into CATSAGGSEQFF.

This clone was seen once. This chain connects TRBV30 to TRBJ1-1, with a possible D match to TRBD1 (6 bases). The V gene's germline CDR1 is GTSNPN and CDR2 SVGIG (reference sequence). The germline V and J ends were trimmed by 2 bases and 3 bases, with 16 bases remaining between them. The CDR3 has 15 amino acids. CDR3 protein: CAWSNTGLDDTEAFF. In nucleotides, the CDR3 is TGTGCCTGGAGTAATACAGGGCTAGACGACACTGAAGCTTTCTTT.

This chain joins TRBV5-5 and TRBJ1-1, with D possibly being TRBD1 (5 bases). CDR3 length: 13 residues. V lost 0 bases to trimming and J lost 6 bases, with 9 bases between them. CDR1 is SGHKS and CDR2 is YYEKEE in the germline V gene (reference sequence). The CDR3 sequence: CASSLAEGPEAFF. In DNA, the CDR3 is TGTGCCAGCAGCTTGGCCGAGGGACCTGAAGCTTTCTTT.

This sequence joins TRBV5-1 and TRBJ2-7; D remains ambiguous. V shed 0 bases and J shed 3 bases, with 13 bases lying between them. The germline CDR1 and CDR2 sequences are SGHRS and YFSETQ. There are 15 residues in the CDR3. The CDR3 reads CASSLADPRNYEQYF. The DNA for the CDR3 is TGCGCCAGCAGCTTGGCCGATCCAAGAAACTACGAGCAGTACTTC.

This chain joins TRBV10-3 and TRBJ1-5; the match to TRBD1 covers 7 bases. The CDR3 has 13 residues. CDR1 is ENHRY and CDR2 is SYGVKD in the germline V gene. The V gene end was trimmed by 10 bases and the J gene end by 0 bases; junction bases not matched to a gene: 3. CDR3 sequence: CATGQDSNQPQHF. The CDR3 nucleotides are TGTGCCACCGGACAGGATAGCAATCAGCCCCAGCATTTT.

V usage is TRBV3-1 (or the pseudogene TRBV3-2) and J usage is TRBJ1-4; D is unclear. The CDR3 extends over 14 amino acids. Germline values: CDR1 LGHDT, CDR2 YNNKEL (reference sequence). The ends were cut back, 2 bases at V and 7 bases at J, with 11 bases in the middle. CDR3 loop: CASSQYRSREKLFF. The CDR3 region has the DNA TGTGCCAGCAGCCAATATAGGAGTCGTGAAAAACTGTTTTTT.

This chain connects TRBV5-6 to TRBJ2-2, with D unclear. The V and J ends lost 5 bases and 0 bases respectively, with 17 bases between them. CDR1 is SGHDT, CDR2 YYEEEE, per germline. CDR3 length equals 17 residues. CDR3 sequence: CASSHPFPTANTGELFF. The DNA of the CDR3 is TGTGCCAGCAGTCATCCCTTCCCGACTGCGAACACCGGGGAGCTGTTTTTT.

J is TRBJ2-2 and V is TRBV5-6, with D tentatively TRBD1 (6 bases). This CDR3 region has 15 residues. The V end lost 4 bases, the J end lost 5 bases, and 15 bases lay between the germline ends. The germline gives CDR1 SGHDT, CDR2 YYEEEE. This CDR3 reads CASSRVQGPTGELFF. The CDR3 nucleotides read TGTGCCAGCAGCCGCGTACAGGGTCCTACCGGGGAGCTGTTTTTT.

This chain uses TRBV19 with TRBJ2-2, with 8 bases fitting TRBD1. CDR3 size: 17 residues. The germline CDR1 and CDR2 sequences are LNHDA and SQIVND (reference sequence). After removal of 5 bases from V and 0 bases from J, the junction contained 8 bases not matched to a gene. CDR3 sequence (DNA): TGTGCCAGTAGTCATGATTGGGACAGGCCGAACACCGGGGAGCTGTTTTTT. Residues: CASSHDWDRPNTGELFF.

This chain joins TRBV7-8 and TRBJ2-5; 10 nucleotides align to TRBD2. The CDR3 has 14 amino acids. The V and J ends lost 4 bases and 4 bases, in that order; junction bases with no gene match: 3. The germline V gene has CDR1 SGHVS and CDR2 FQNEAQ. The CDR3: CASSSSGRVETQYF. DNA for the CDR3: TGTGCCAGCAGCTCTAGCGGGAGAGTAGAGACCCAGTACTTC.

The chain recombines TRBV25-1 with TRBJ1-2, with D possibly TRBD1 on 6 matching bases. The CDR3 is 15 residues long. Germline V CDR1 and CDR2: MGHDK, SYGVNS. Trimming removed 4 bases at V and 5 bases at J, with 17 bases between. The CDR3 spells CASSAPGGAIYGYTF. CDR3 DNA: TGTGCCAGCAGTGCCCCGGGGGGGGCCATTTATGGCTACACCTTC.